This T cell receptor (beta chain) comes out of a study of T cell repertoires in cytomegalovirus infection (dated by TCRdb to the late 2010s). For context, the study as a whole: Donor HLA type was relevant to the analysis, because carriage of CMV infection together with the matching HLA type was indicated by public TCR beta signatures.

The germline ends are 18 bases apart after V is trimmed by 5 bases and J by 4 bases. Inclusive of the bounding cysteine and phenylalanine, the CDR3 is 14 residues long. Only CDR3 DNA is held: 42 bases, read in frame from base 1. In the germline V gene (reference sequence), CDR1 corresponds to DFQATT and CDR2 to SNEGSKA. Sequencing took place on an Illumina HiSeq 1500. The raw public data were reprocessed by TCRdb itself: fastp quality trimming at Q25, MiXCR clonotype calling, in-frame beta chains only. Each entry merges the rows of one CDR3 protein and shows their most common DNA and genes. Here the sample has approximately 500,000 distinct CDR3 sequences; 11% occur a single time. More than 8.5% of the sample is taken by the ten largest. General findings and caveats noted by the study authors: In the ex vivo response, HLA-C-restricted CMV-specific TCR beta clonotypes were dominant, and in two of eight donors the single most frequent clonotype came from this HLA-C-restricted group. In both this cohort and an independent cohort of some 380 donors, the cumulative frequency of public TCR beta family members distinguished carriers of CMV infection plus the relevant HLA type.

A remark on this clonotype: Its specific antigen is unknown. The sample holds no much larger clone one base away, and base qualities are not on file.

The clonotype comes from a human donor in good health (CMV status not recorded). Some clones in this sample may be carry-over from other donors' samples. The rearrangement combines TRBV20-1 with TRBJ2-7; matching of 5 bases hints at TRBD1 as the D gene. The sequencing sample was made of PBMCs. The CDR3 is CSAPSPTETYEQYF. The nucleotide sequence is given as TGCAGTGCTCCTTCCCCGACAGAGACTTACGAGCAGTACTTC.